The 18 T cell receptor beta chains below were found in one sample sequenced in a study of cytomegalovirus exposure and HLA in healthy donors. The study ran its PCR with 60 Vbeta and 13 Jbeta primers. The method was immunoSEQ multiplex PCR; TCRdb's version includes in-frame clones alone and lacks a portion of them. The data show about 150,000 clones, with around 79% seen just once and 7.5% to 9% held by the top ten. Specimen: PBMCs. The source is a man aged 25-40 years in good health and CMV-seropositive.

The chain carries TRBV6-1 and TRBJ1-2, with a tentative D call TRBD1 (5 bases). With 2 bases removed from V and 4 bases from J, the gap between germline ends came to 11 bases. Germline assignment: CDR1 MNHNS and CDR2 SASEGT. This CDR3 is 14 amino acids long. The CDR3 protein is CASSETQGLYGYTF. DNA of the CDR3: TGTGCCAGCAGTGAAACGCAGGGTCTCTATGGCTACACCTTC.

DNA for the CDR3: TGTGCCAGCAGTGGTAGCGGTAACACCGGGGAGCTGTTTTTT. This codes for CASSGSGNTGELFF. The chain carries TRBV2 and TRBJ2-2, with D perhaps TRBD2 (6 bases). Germline V gene sequence: CDR1 SNHLY, CDR2 FYNNEI. The CDR3 length is 14 residues. V was pared by 4 bases and J by 2 bases, with 8 bases between.

Only a few counts were recorded for this clone. The CDR3 region is CASSEAYRAANYGYTF. The CDR3 DNA follows: TGTGCCAGCAGTGAAGCTTACAGGGCCGCAAACTATGGCTACACCTTC. V usage is TRBV6-1 and J usage is TRBJ1-2; tentatively, D is TRBD1 (6 bases). The germline gives CDR1 MNHNS, CDR2 SASEGT. V was cut by 0 bases and J by 2 bases, with 13 bases left in between. This CDR3 is 16 amino acids long.

This chain joins TRBV19 and TRBJ1-2; a weak D match, TRBD1 (6 bases). CDR1 LNHDA and CDR2 SQIVND come from the germline V gene (reference sequence). Trimming removed 4 bases from V and 0 bases from J, with 12 bases in between. This CDR3 spans 15 amino acids. The CDR3 DNA reads TGTGCCAGTAGTAGGGGGCCTACTACTAACTATGGCTACACCTTC. Its protein product is CASSRGPTTNYGYTF.

The genes are TRBV9 and TRBJ2-3, with a possible D match to TRBD1 (6 bases). The ends were cut back, 0 bases at V and 10 bases at J, with 9 bases in the middle. This CDR3 contains 12 residues. Germline CDR1 SGDLS, CDR2 YYNGEE. CDR3 in amino acids: CASSVDEGAQYF. The CDR3 DNA reads TGTGCCAGCAGCGTAGACGAGGGGGCGCAGTATTTT. The complete variable domain, with remaining parts taken from reference TRBV9 and TRBJ2-3, reads DSGVTQTPKHLITATGQRVTLRCSPRSGDLSVYWYQQSLDQGLQFLIQYYNGEERAKGNILERFSAQQFPDLHSELNLSSLELGDSALYFCASSVDEGAQYFGPGTRLTVL.

This clone was recorded only once. The chain has TRBV6-1 and TRBJ2-1; 7 bases line up with TRBD1. The V and J ends lost 8 bases and 6 bases, in that order; junction bases with no gene match: 7. The CDR3 sequence is 13 residues long. The germline V gene encodes CDR1 MNHNS and CDR2 SASEGT. The CDR3 loop reads CASDRDRVNEQFF. CDR3 nucleotides: TGTGCCAGCGACAGGGATAGGGTCAATGAGCAGTTCTTC.

The V call is TRBV6-6, the J call TRBJ2-7; TRBD1 matches at 10 bases. The germline V gene encodes CDR1 MNHNY and CDR2 SVGAGI (reference sequence). The CDR3 consists of 15 residues. V lost 4 bases to trimming and J lost 4 bases; unmatched junction nucleotides: 7. The CDR3 spells CASSWPGQGIYEQYF. The DNA of the CDR3 is TGTGCCAGCAGTTGGCCGGGACAGGGGATTTACGAGCAGTACTTC.

V gene TRBV19 combines with J gene TRBJ1-1; tentatively, D is TRBD1 (5 bases). The CDR3 runs 13 residues. V was pared by 8 bases and J by 7 bases, with 17 bases between. Germline CDR1 reads LNHDA; CDR2 reads SQIVND (reference sequence). The CDR3 here is CASSPWGVGEAFF. CDR3 nucleotides: TGTGCCAGTTCCCCTTGGGGGGTTGGTGAAGCTTTCTTT.

V is TRBV10-2 and J is TRBJ1-2; possibly TRBD1 for D (5 bases). CDR3 size: 14 residues. Germline V gives CDR1 WSHSY, CDR2 SAAADI. V dropped 6 bases and J dropped 4 bases, with 15 bases sitting between them. The CDR3 reads CASSGGVTSYGYTF. The CDR3 nucleotides are TGCGCCAGCAGCGGGGGGGTCACGAGCTATGGCTACACCTTC.

The J gene is TRBJ2-2, the V gene TRBV7-2; 7 nucleotides agree with TRBD2. This CDR3 is built from 16 residues. Germline-derived CDR1 and CDR2 are SGHTA and FQGNSA. After removal of 2 bases from V and 4 bases from J, the junction contained 7 bases not matched to a gene. CDR3 region: CASSLSSGRVTGELFF. CDR3 DNA sequence: TGTGCCAGCAGCTTATCCTCAGGGAGGGTCACCGGGGAGCTGTTTTTT.

This sequence joins TRBV7-2 and TRBJ1-1, with a possible D match to TRBD1 (5 bases). In germline, CDR1 is SGHTA, CDR2 FQGNSA. The germline V and J ends were trimmed by 5 bases and 5 bases, with 18 bases remaining between them. The CDR3 spans 15 residues. CDR3 coding DNA: TGTGCCAGCAGCAGTATCACGGGGGTGTGGACTGAAGCTTTCTTT. Translating gives CASSSITGVWTEAFF. Using reference TRBV7-2 and TRBJ1-1 for the parts outside the CDR3, the full variable domain is GAGVSQSPSNKVTEKGKDVELRCDPISGHTALYWYRQSLGQGLEFLIYFQGNSAPDKSGLPSDRFSAERTGGSVSTLTIQRTQQEDSAVYLCASSSITGVWTEAFFGQGTRLTVV.

The chain combines TRBV2 with TRBJ1-5; 7 bases agree with TRBD1. Germline CDR1 and CDR2: SNHLY and FYNNEI. There are 14 residues in the CDR3. The trim removed 5 bases at V and 7 bases at J, leaving 8 bases unmatched. The CDR3 nucleotides read TGTGCCAGCAGTTCCGTCCAGGGGGGACAGCCCCAGCATTTT. Its translation: CASSSVQGGQPQHF.

To note about this clone: An end of the junction differs from the germline gene, which may be a read error. This sequence joins TRBV4-1 and TRBJ1-5; D may be TRBD1 (5 bases). Per germline, CDR1 MGHRA and CDR2 YSYEKL. There are 19 residues in the CDR3. CDR3 in DNA: TGCGCCGGCAGCCCAAGAGCAAGGGGCGGATTTTATGGCAATCAGCCCCAGCATTTT. Its protein is CAGSPRARGGFYGNQPQHF.

This clone turned up a few times. DNA of the CDR3: TGTGCCAGCAGCTTAGGGGGGGGCCACGACTACGAGCAGTACTTC. This sequence encodes CASSLGGGHDYEQYF. The V call is TRBV5-5, the J call TRBJ2-7, with D possibly being TRBD2 (7 bases). CDR3 length equals 15 residues. CDR1 and CDR2 (germline): SGHKS, YYEKEE (reference sequence). The germline V and J ends were trimmed by 2 bases and 3 bases, with 15 bases remaining between them.

V and J are TRBV28 and TRBJ2-1; no firm D call. The length of the CDR3 is 12 residues. CDR1 is MDHEN, CDR2 SYDVKM, per germline. The ends were cut back, 3 bases at V and 8 bases at J, with 8 bases in the middle. CDR3 protein: CASSFAADEQFF. For the CDR3, the DNA is TGTGCCAGCAGTTTCGCGGCAGATGAGCAGTTCTTC.

This clone was found a few times. This chain connects TRBV5-4 to TRBJ2-5, with D possibly being TRBD1 (6 bases). V lost 5 bases, J lost 3 bases, and 8 bases lay in between. The CDR3 sequence is 12 residues long. CDR1 is SGHNT and CDR2 is YYREEE in the germline V gene (reference sequence). CDR3 in DNA: TGTGCCAGCAGTCCAGGGGAAGAGACCCAGTACTTC. It is translated as CASSPGEETQYF.

This chain uses TRBV9 with TRBJ1-5; D unclear. The CDR3 runs 15 residues. The germline V and J ends were trimmed by 0 bases and 2 bases, with 9 bases remaining between them. Germline-derived CDR1 and CDR2 are SGDLS and YYNGEE. CDR3 DNA sequence: TGTGCCAGCAGCGTAGGGCTGGCTGGCAATCAGCCCCAGCATTTT. Amino acid sequence: CASSVGLAGNQPQHF.

The chain uses TRBV10-3 and TRBJ2-1; TRBD2 agrees at 10 bases. V was clipped by 6 bases and J by 9 bases; unmatched bases: 11. The length of the CDR3 is 15 residues. CDR1 ENHRY and CDR2 SYGVKD come from the germline V gene. CDR3 DNA: TGTGCCATCAGGAGCTCTAGCGGGAGACAGGTTGAGCAGTTCTTC. Encoded protein: CAIRSSSGRQVEQFF.